Shown below are 31 T cell receptor beta chains from a single sample sequenced in a study of T cell repertoires in cytomegalovirus infection. Antigens of these TCRs are unknown. TCRdb used MiXCR to reprocess the reads, holding one entry per CDR3 protein. The sample comprises fewer than 900,000 distinct CDR3 sequences, roughly 29% of which are singletons, and approximately 14% rests with the top ten. This sample comprised cultured CD8+ T cells from PBMCs, obtained from culture after CMV antigen stimulation. Receptors were obtained from a human donor in good health (CMV status not recorded). Some clones in this sample may be carry-over from other donors' samples.

The chain is built from TRBV15 and TRBJ2-6; unclear D gene. V was trimmed by 0 bases and J by 0 bases, leaving 15 bases between them. The CDR3 runs 19 residues. Germline assignment: CDR1 LNHNV and CDR2 YYDKDF (reference sequence). The CDR3 region is CATSRDFADTLSGANVLTF. For the CDR3, the DNA is TGTGCCACCAGCAGAGATTTCGCGGATACACTCTCTGGGGCCAACGTCCTGACTTTC.

This clonotype appeared many times. The chain couples TRBV7-6 to TRBJ1-1; the match to TRBD1 covers 9 bases. The ends lost 2 bases at V and 1 base at J; junction bases unmatched: 5. This CDR3 region has 16 residues. The germline V gene has CDR1 SGHVS and CDR2 FNYEAQ. The CDR3 sequence is CASSLFGTGPNTEAFF. CDR3 coding DNA: TGTGCCAGCAGCTTATTCGGGACAGGGCCGAACACTGAAGCTTTCTTT.

This clonotype has only one observation. The V call is TRBV7-2, the J call TRBJ2-7; 9 nucleotides line up with TRBD1. The CDR3 has 13 amino acids. Germline loops: CDR1 SGHTA, CDR2 FQGNSA. CDR3 bases: TGTGCCAGCAACTCGGACAGGGGTTACGAGCCGTACGTC. This gives the protein CASNSDRGYEPYV.

Of note for this clonotype: Germline and junction disagree at one end, which may indicate a read error. The gene calls are TRBV7-2 and TRBJ1-5; no reliable D call. The CDR3 contains 15 residues. The germline CDR1 and CDR2 sequences are SGHTA and FQGNSA. The CDR3 here is CVSSLGDYSNQPQHF. The CDR3 DNA reads TGTGTCAGCAGCTTAGGCGATTATAGCAATCAGCCCCAGCATTTT. Combining the CDR3 with reference TRBV7-2 and TRBJ1-5 gives the whole variable domain GAGVSQSPSNKVTEKGKDVELRCDPISGHTALYWYRQSLGQGLEFLIYFQGNSAPDKSGLPSDRFSAERTGGSVSTLTIQRTQQEDSAVYLCVSSLGDYSNQPQHFGDGTRLSIL.

The DNA of the CDR3 is TGTGCCGTGGGCGGGGCATACTCTGGAAACACCATATATTTT. Protein sequence: CAVGGAYSGNTIYF. This sequence joins TRBV7-8 and TRBJ1-3; a weak D match, TRBD1 (5 bases). This CDR3 is built from 14 residues. Trimming pared 11 bases from V and 0 bases from J, leaving 14 bases between. Germline assignment: CDR1 SGHVS and CDR2 FQNEAQ.

This chain links TRBV29-1 with TRBJ2-5; 8 positions agree with TRBD2. The germline V gene has CDR1 SQVTM and CDR2 ANQGSEA. This CDR3 comprises 15 residues. Losses at the gene ends were 1 base for V and 5 bases for J; bases not matched to a gene: 9. CDR3: CSVEAPGGIGETQYF. CDR3 in DNA: TGCAGCGTTGAAGCCCCGGGAGGGATAGGGGAGACCCAGTACTTC.

V is TRBV10-3 and J is TRBJ2-2, with no clear D. V lost 10 bases and J 3 bases, leaving 6 bases between the germline ends. CDR3 size: 11 residues. Germline CDR1 and CDR2: ENHRY and SYGVKD. CDR3 loop: CATFYTGELFF. The CDR3 DNA reads as TGTGCCACCTTTTACACCGGGGAGCTGTTTTTT.

This rearrangement joins TRBV7-4 to TRBJ2-7; D is uncertain. The CDR3 covers 14 residues. CDR1 is SGHVT, CDR2 SQSDAQ, per germline. V was clipped by 1 base and J by 5 bases, with 12 bases between them. CDR3 DNA sequence: TGTGCCAGCAGCTTAGAAAAGGGCATACACGAGCAGTACTTC. This gives the protein CASSLEKGIHEQYF.

This chain uses TRBV27 with TRBJ2-7; 9 bases map to TRBD1. J gave up 5 bases and V 3 bases, and 14 bases lay outside the gene matches. From germline, CDR1 is MNHEY and CDR2 SMNVEV (reference sequence). This CDR3 is 17 amino acids long. The CDR3 DNA reads as TGTGCCAGCAGTTTCCAACAAGCGGGGACAGGGACCGACGAGCAGTACTTC. Translated: CASSFQQAGTGTDEQYF.

This clonotype was counted only a few times. The chain joins TRBV7-6 to TRBJ1-2; 8 positions match TRBD1. CDR3 length: 20 amino acids. Germline CDR1 is SGHVS and CDR2 is FNYEAQ. Unmatched junction bases numbered 23, after V lost 2 bases and J lost 6 bases. In nucleotides, the CDR3 is TGTGCCAGCAGCTTATATTCGTGGGGGGAAGGGACAGGTCGGACCCATGGCTACACCTTC. As protein: CASSLYSWGEGTGRTHGYTF.

The chain carries TRBV19 and TRBJ1-5; 8 nucleotides match TRBD1. The CDR3 is made up of 17 amino acids. Germline V gene sequence: CDR1 LNHDA, CDR2 SQIVND (reference sequence). V was pared by 4 bases and J by 0 bases, with 8 bases of the junction left unmatched. The CDR3 region has the DNA TGTGCCAGTAGTACTGGACAGGGAACGGGTAGCAATCAGCCCCAGCATTTT. This sequence encodes CASSTGQGTGSNQPQHF.

The genes are TRBV6-6 and TRBJ1-6; no clear D gene. V gave up 7 bases and J gave up 0 bases, with 13 bases separating them. CDR3 length equals 16 residues. Germline-derived CDR1 and CDR2 are MNHNY and SVGAGI (reference sequence). CDR3: CASIETPSSYNSPLHF. In nucleotides, the CDR3 is TGTGCCAGCATAGAGACACCGAGCTCCTATAATTCACCCCTCCACTTT.

This clonotype was seen more than once but under ten times. This chain joins TRBV11-2 and TRBJ1-4; TRBD1 agrees at 7 bases. In germline, CDR1 is SGHAT, CDR2 FQNNGV. J lost 8 bases, V lost 1 base, and 7 bases had no gene match. The CDR3 loop spans 15 amino acids. The DNA for the CDR3 is TGTGCCAGCAGCTTAGGCGTAGGGACAGACGAAAAACTGTTTTTT. Translation: CASSLGVGTDEKLFF. Based on the CDR3 plus reference TRBV11-2 and TRBJ1-4, the full variable domain is EAGVAQSPRYKIIEKRQSVAFWCNPISGHATLYWYQQILGQGPKLLIQFQNNGVVDDSQLPKDRFSAERLKGVDSTLKIQPAKLEDSAVYLCASSLGVGTDEKLFFGSGTQLSVL.

The chain carries TRBV6-2 or TRBV6-3 and TRBJ1-5, with 8 bases lining up with TRBD1. Germline CDR1 is MNHEY and CDR2 is SVGEGT. J gave up 6 bases and V 2 bases, and 9 bases lay outside the gene matches. This CDR3 is built from 16 residues. The CDR3 DNA reads as TGTGCCAGCAGTTACCGGGACAGGAGACAGGGTCAGCCCCAGCATTTT. Protein sequence: CASSYRDRRQGQPQHF.

This clonotype occurred many times. In nucleotides, the CDR3 is TGTGCCAGCAGCGTCGCGGGGCTGGGTTACAATGAGCAGTTCTTC. Residues: CASSVAGLGYNEQFF. The chain combines TRBV12-3 or TRBV12-4 with TRBJ2-1; a possible D gene is TRBD2 (6 bases). V was clipped by 6 bases and J by 4 bases, with 16 bases between them. The CDR3 has 15 residues.

The gene calls are TRBV4-1 and TRBJ2-1; TRBD2 matches at 7 bases. This CDR3 comprises 15 residues. With 0 bases clipped from V and 9 bases from J, the junction kept 8 bases outside the gene matches. Germline lookup yields CDR1 MGHRA and CDR2 YSYEKL. This chain's CDR3 is CASSQDPPAGIEQFF. CDR3 nucleotides: TGCGCCAGCAGCCAAGATCCTCCAGCGGGGATTGAGCAGTTCTTC.

In this sample, this clonotype turned up many times. V usage is TRBV7-6 and J usage is TRBJ2-5, with 14 nucleotides matching TRBD2. Per germline, CDR1 SGHVS and CDR2 FNYEAQ. V was pared by 5 bases and J by 5 bases, with 13 bases of the junction left unmatched. The CDR3 contains 18 residues. CDR3 sequence: CASSQPGLAGAEGETQYF. CDR3 DNA sequence: TGTGCCAGCAGCCAACCGGGACTAGCGGGGGCTGAGGGGGAGACCCAGTACTTC.

The chain joins TRBV10-3 to TRBJ1-4; the D gene is possibly TRBD1 (6 bases). This CDR3 is 15 amino acids long. V lost 3 bases to trimming and J lost 8 bases, with 16 bases between them. Germline V gene data show CDR1 as ENHRY and CDR2 as SYGVKD. In nucleotides, the CDR3 is TGTGCCATCAGTGATGGGAAACAGGGTGGGGAAAAACTGTTTTTT. Amino acid sequence: CAISDGKQGGEKLFF.

This clonotype was recorded at least ten times. The chain carries TRBV7-2 and TRBJ2-1; no definite D call. The CDR3 length is 16 residues. From germline, CDR1 is SGHTA and CDR2 FQGNSA. Trimming pared 1 base from V and 7 bases from J, leaving 17 bases between. CDR3: CASSLDPGYGGNEQFF. DNA of the CDR3: TGTGCCAGCAGCTTAGATCCGGGTTACGGTGGGAATGAGCAGTTCTTC. Supplemented by reference TRBV7-2 and TRBJ2-1, the full variable domain reads GAGVSQSPSNKVTEKGKDVELRCDPISGHTALYWYRQSLGQGLEFLIYFQGNSAPDKSGLPSDRFSAERTGGSVSTLTIQRTQQEDSAVYLCASSLDPGYGGNEQFFGPGTRLTVL.

This clonotype was seen only a few times. This sequence joins TRBV4-1 and TRBJ2-7; D assignment may be TRBD1 or TRBD2 (5 bases each). The CDR3 length is 15 residues. V shed 4 bases and J shed 2 bases, with 15 bases lying between them. Germline CDR1 is MGHRA and CDR2 is YSYEKL. CDR3 nucleotides: TGCGCCAGCAGCCGGTCCGGGACCCCGGCCTACGAGCAGTACTTC. It yields the protein CASSRSGTPAYEQYF.

This chain uses TRBV4-1 with TRBJ1-2; D gene uncertain. Germline V lookup: CDR1 MGHRA, CDR2 YSYEKL. The CDR3 is made up of 15 amino acids. V was trimmed by 3 bases and J by 2 bases, leaving 13 bases between them. The CDR3 protein is CASSHQRTGNYGYTF. DNA for the CDR3: TGCGCCAGCAGCCACCAGAGGACGGGCAACTATGGCTACACCTTC.

The table lists this clonotype with a few counts. The genes are TRBV14 and TRBJ1-4; TRBD1 matches at 9 bases. CDR1 and CDR2 (germline): SGHDN, FVKESK. The CDR3 spans 13 residues. Losses at the gene ends were 8 bases for V and 7 bases for J; bases not matched to a gene: 5. The CDR3 coding sequence is TGTGCCAGCGCGACAGGGGGACTTGAAAAACTGTTTTTT. This translates into CASATGGLEKLFF.

The J gene is TRBJ1-5, the V gene TRBV7-9; no clear D gene. The germline V gene encodes CDR1 SEHNR and CDR2 FQNEAQ (reference sequence). Trimming stripped 8 bases from V and 2 bases from J, with 19 bases between. The CDR3 has 16 residues. CDR3 nucleotide sequence: TGTGCCAGCGCCGGAGGGAGGGAAACGCGCAATCAGCCCCAGCATTTT. Translating gives CASAGGRETRNQPQHF.

This clonotype was counted once. The CDR3 spells CSARLDRAAYEQYF. The CDR3 nucleotides read TGCAGTGCTAGACTGGACAGGGCGGCCTACGAGCAGTACTTC. This rearrangement joins TRBV20-1 to TRBJ2-7; 8 nucleotides line up with TRBD1. The V gene's germline CDR1 is DFQATT and CDR2 SNEGSKA (reference sequence). The CDR3 is made up of 14 amino acids. V lost 2 bases, J lost 2 bases, and 5 bases stayed unmatched.

This clonotype occurred a few times. The V and J genes are TRBV6-2 or TRBV6-3 and TRBJ1-5, with D tentatively TRBD1 (5 bases). This CDR3 comprises 12 residues. The germline V gene has CDR1 MNHEY and CDR2 SVGEGT. Trimming pared 7 bases from V and 9 bases from J, leaving 13 bases between. This chain's CDR3 is CASTQRGRPQHF. DNA for the CDR3: TGTGCCAGCACCCAACGGGGGAGGCCCCAGCATTTT.

The table lists this clonotype with many counts. CDR3 bases: TGTGCCAGCAGCTTAGCAGGGACTAGCGGGGTGGATGAGCAGTTCTTC. This codes for CASSLAGTSGVDEQFF. The chain links TRBV11-2 to TRBJ2-1, with 13 bases matching TRBD2. Germline loops: CDR1 SGHAT, CDR2 FQNNGV. V gave up 1 base and J gave up 8 bases; unmatched junction bases: 5. This CDR3 has 16 residues.

The rearrangement joins TRBV29-1 to TRBJ2-7; D is perhaps TRBD1 or TRBD2 (5 bases each). The V gene lost 2 bases and the J gene lost 2 bases, with 10 bases spanning the gap. From germline, CDR1 is SQVTM and CDR2 ANQGSEA. The CDR3 length is 13 residues. CDR3 sequence: CSVERDRPYEQYF. Written as DNA, the CDR3 is TGCAGCGTTGAAAGGGACCGCCCCTACGAGCAGTACTTC.

This clonotype was picked up many times. The chain uses TRBV7-9 and TRBJ2-7, with D uncertain. CDR1 and CDR2 (germline): SEHNR, FQNEAQ (reference sequence). Trimming pared 4 bases from V and 2 bases from J, leaving 15 bases between. CDR3 length: 15 amino acids. CDR3 bases: TGTGCCAGCAGCTCCCCGGAACACGTACCCTACGAGCAGTACTTC. It yields the protein CASSSPEHVPYEQYF.

In this sample, this clonotype turned up a few times. The chain couples TRBV7-9 to TRBJ2-7; D gene ambiguous. V was pared by 6 bases and J by 6 bases, with 18 bases between. The CDR3 is 14 residues long. The germline CDR1 and CDR2 sequences are SEHNR and FQNEAQ (reference sequence). CDR3 sequence reads: CASRPDFAFFEQYV. Here the CDR3 DNA reads TGTGCCAGCAGACCCGACTTCGCCTTTTTCGAGCAGTACGTC.

CDR3 nucleotide sequence: TGCAGTGCTACCCCACAGGGGACCCCCCTTTACCTCTATGGCTACACCTTC. As protein: CSATPQGTPLYLYGYTF. V is TRBV20-1 and J is TRBJ1-2; 7 positions agree with TRBD1. V lost 4 bases to trimming and J lost 4 bases; unmatched junction nucleotides: 18. This CDR3 contains 17 residues. CDR1 DFQATT and CDR2 SNEGSKA come from the germline V gene (reference sequence).

This clonotype has only a few counts. V is TRBV6-6 and J is TRBJ1-6; weak D call: TRBD1 (6 bases). The CDR3 runs 16 residues. The V and J ends lost 3 bases and 4 bases respectively, with 13 bases between them. Germline lookup yields CDR1 MNHNY and CDR2 SVGAGI (reference sequence). The CDR3 nucleotides read TGTGCCAGCAGTTATGCGAGGGGGGAATATAATTCACCCCTCCACTTT. It yields the protein CASSYARGEYNSPLHF.